This TCR delta chain originates from a study of gamma-delta chains in newborns, infants, children. TCRdb processed the reads again with the CATT caller. The table includes 5,100 or so delta-chain clones, about 5% detected once. This CDR3 is 18 amino acids long. Germline V lookup: CDR1 GEAIGNYY, CDR2 EKD. There is no J gene call, but TRDV2 is given as the V gene; the table's D call, TRDD3, was not checked against the DNA. The clonotype comes from a child who was a newborn, infant or young child, either healthy, febrile or measles-vaccinated (not recorded which). The sequencing sample was made of blood. The CDR3 sequence: CACDTYGEKSWDTRQMFF. CDR3 DNA: TGTGCCTGTGACACGTACGGGGAGAAATCCTGGGACACCCGACAAATGTTTTTC.